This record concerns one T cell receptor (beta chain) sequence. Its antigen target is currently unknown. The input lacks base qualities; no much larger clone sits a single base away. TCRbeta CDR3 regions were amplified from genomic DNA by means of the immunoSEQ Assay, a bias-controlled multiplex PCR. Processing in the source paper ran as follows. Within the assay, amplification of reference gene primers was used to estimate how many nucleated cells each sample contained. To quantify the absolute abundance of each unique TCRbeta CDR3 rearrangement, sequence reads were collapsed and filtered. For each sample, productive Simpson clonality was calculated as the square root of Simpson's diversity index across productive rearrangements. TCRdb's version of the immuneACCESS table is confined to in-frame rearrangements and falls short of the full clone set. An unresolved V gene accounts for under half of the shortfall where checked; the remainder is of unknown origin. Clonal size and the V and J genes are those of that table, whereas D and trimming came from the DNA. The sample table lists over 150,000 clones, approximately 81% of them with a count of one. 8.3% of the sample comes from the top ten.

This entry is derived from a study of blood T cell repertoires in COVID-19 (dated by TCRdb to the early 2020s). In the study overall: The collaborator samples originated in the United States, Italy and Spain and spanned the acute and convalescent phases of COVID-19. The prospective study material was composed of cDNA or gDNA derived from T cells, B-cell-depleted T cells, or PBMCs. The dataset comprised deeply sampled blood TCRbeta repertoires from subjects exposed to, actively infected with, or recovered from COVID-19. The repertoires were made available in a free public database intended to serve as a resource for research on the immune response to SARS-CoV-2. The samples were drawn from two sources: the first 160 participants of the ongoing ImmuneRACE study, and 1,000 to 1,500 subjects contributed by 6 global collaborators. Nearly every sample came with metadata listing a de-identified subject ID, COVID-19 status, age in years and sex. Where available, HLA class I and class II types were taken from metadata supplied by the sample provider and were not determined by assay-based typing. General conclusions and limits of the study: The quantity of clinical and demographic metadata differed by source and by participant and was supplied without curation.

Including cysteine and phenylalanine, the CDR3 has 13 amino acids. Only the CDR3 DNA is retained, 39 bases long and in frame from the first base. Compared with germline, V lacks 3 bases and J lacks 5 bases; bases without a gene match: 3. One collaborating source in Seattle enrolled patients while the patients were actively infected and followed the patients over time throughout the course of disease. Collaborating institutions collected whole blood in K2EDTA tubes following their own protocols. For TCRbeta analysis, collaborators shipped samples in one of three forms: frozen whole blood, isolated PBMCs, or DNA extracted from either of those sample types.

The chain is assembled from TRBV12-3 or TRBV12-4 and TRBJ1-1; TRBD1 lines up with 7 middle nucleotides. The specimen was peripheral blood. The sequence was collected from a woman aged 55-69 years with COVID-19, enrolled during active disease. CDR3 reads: CASSLTGRTEAFF. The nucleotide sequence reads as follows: TGTGCCAGCAGTTTGACAGGGAGGACTGAAGCTTTCTTT.